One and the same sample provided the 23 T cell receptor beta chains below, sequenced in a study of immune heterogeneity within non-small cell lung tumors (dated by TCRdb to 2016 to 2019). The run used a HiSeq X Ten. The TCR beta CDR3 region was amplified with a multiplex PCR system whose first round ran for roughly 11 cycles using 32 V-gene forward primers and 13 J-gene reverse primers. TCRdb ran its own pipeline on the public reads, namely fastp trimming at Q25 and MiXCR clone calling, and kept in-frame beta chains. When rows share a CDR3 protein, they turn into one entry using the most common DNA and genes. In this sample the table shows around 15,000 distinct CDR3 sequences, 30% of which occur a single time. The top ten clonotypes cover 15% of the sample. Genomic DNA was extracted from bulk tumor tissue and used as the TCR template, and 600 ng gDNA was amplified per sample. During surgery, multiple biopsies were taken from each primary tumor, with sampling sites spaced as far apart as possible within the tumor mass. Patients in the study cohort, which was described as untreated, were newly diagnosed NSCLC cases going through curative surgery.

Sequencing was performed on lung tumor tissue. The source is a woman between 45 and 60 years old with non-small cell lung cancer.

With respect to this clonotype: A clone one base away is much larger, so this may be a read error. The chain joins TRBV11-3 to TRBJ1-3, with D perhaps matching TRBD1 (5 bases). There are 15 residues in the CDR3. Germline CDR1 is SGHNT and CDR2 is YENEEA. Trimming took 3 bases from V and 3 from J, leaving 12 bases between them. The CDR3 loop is CASSFTGFFGNTIYF. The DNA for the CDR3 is TGTGCCAGCAGCTTCACAGGTTTCTTTGGAAACACCATATATTTT. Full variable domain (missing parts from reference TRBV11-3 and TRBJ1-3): EAGVVQSPRYKIIEKKQPVAFWCNPISGHNTLYWYLQNLGQGPELLIRYENEEAVDDSQLPKDRFSAERLKGVDSTLKIQPAELGDSAVYLCASSFTGFFGNTIYFGEGSWLTVV.

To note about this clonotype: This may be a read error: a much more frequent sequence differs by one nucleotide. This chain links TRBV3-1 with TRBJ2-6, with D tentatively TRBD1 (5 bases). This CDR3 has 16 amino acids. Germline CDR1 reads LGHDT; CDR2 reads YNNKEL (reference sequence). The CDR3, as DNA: TGTGCCAGCAGCCACAGAGGACAAATTGGGACCAACGTCCTGACTTTC. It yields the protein CASSHRGQIGTNVLTF.

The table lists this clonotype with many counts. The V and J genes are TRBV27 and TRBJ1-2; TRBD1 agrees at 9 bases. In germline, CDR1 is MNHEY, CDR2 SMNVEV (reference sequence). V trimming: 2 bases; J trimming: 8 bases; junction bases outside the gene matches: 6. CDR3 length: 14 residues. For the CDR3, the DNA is TGTGCCAGCAGTTTACGAGGGACAGGGCCCGGCTACACCTTC. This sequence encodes CASSLRGTGPGYTF.

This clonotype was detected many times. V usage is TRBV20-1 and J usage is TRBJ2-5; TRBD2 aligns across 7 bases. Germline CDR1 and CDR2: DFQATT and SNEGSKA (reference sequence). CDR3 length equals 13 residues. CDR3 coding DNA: TGCAGCCCCCTTGTTTCGGGGGGAAAGACCCAGTACTTC. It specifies CSPLVSGGKTQYF.

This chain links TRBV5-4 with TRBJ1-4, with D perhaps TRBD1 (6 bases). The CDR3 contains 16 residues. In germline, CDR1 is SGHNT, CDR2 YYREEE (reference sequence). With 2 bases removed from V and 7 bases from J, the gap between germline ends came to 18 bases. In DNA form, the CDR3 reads TGTGCCAGCAGCTTCGCAGGGTCCGGACAGAGTGAAAAACTGTTTTTT. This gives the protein CASSFAGSGQSEKLFF. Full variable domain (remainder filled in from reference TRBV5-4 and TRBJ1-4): ETGVTQSPTHLIKTRGQQVTLRCSSQSGHNTVSWYQQALGQGPQFIFQYYREEENGRGNFPPRFSGLQFPNYSSELNVNALELDDSALYLCASSFAGSGQSEKLFFGSGTQLSVL.

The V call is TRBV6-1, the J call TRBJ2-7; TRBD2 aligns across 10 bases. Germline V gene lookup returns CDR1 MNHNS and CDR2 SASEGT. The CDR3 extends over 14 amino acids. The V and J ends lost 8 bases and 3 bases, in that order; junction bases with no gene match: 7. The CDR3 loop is CASFQTSGFYEQYF. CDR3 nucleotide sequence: TGTGCCAGCTTTCAGACTAGCGGGTTCTACGAGCAGTACTTC.

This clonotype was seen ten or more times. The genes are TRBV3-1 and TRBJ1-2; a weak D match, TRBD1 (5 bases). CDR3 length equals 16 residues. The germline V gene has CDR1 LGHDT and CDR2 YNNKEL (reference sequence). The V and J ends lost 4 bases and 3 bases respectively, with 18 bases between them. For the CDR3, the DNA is TGTGCCAGCAGCCCCCGGGGACTAGGCAGAGACTATGGCTACACCTTC. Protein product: CASSPRGLGRDYGYTF.

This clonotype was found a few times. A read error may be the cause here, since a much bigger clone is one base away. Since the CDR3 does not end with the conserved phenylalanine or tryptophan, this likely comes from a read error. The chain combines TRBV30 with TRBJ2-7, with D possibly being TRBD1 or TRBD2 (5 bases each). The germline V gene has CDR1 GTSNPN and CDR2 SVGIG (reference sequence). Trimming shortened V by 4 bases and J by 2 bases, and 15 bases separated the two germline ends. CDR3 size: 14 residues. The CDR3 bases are TGTGCCTGGAACGCCGGGACCAACACCTACGAGCAGTACCTC. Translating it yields CAWNAGTNTYEQYL.

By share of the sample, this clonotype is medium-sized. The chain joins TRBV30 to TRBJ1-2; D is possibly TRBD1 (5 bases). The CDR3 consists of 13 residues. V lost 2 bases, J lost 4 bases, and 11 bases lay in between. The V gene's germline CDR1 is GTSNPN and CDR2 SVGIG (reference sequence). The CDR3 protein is CAWSSGGAYGYTF. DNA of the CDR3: TGTGCCTGGAGTTCCGGGGGAGCCTATGGCTACACCTTC.

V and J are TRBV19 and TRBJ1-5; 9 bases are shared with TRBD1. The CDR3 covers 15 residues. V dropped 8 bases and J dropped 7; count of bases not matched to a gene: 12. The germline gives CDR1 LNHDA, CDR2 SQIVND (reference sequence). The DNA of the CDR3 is TGTGCCAGTGTGGCTCAGGACAGGGGCCACCAGCCCCAGCATTTT. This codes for CASVAQDRGHQPQHF.

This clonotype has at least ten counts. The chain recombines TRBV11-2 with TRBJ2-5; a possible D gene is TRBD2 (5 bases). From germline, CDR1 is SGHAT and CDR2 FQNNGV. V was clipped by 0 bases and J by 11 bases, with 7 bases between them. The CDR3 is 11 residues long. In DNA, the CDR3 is TGTGCCAGCAGCTTAGATCGGACTCAGTACTTC. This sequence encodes CASSLDRTQYF. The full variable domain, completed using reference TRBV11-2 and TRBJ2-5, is EAGVAQSPRYKIIEKRQSVAFWCNPISGHATLYWYQQILGQGPKLLIQFQNNGVVDDSQLPKDRFSAERLKGVDSTLKIQPAKLEDSAVYLCASSLDRTQYFGPGTRLLVL.

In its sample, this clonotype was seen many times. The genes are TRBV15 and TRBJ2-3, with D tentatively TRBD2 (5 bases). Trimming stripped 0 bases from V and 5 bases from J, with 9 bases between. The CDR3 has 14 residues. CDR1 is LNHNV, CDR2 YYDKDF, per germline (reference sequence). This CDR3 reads CATSRDGGGDTQYF. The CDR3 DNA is TGTGCCACCAGCAGAGATGGAGGTGGAGATACGCAGTATTTT.

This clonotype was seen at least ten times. CDR3 bases: TGTGCCAGCAGCCAAGGGACGGCAAACACTGAAGCTTTCTTT. This sequence encodes CASSQGTANTEAFF. This rearrangement joins TRBV7-9 to TRBJ1-1; D is possibly TRBD1 (5 bases). Germline V gene lookup returns CDR1 SEHNR and CDR2 FQNEAQ (reference sequence). The V end was cut by 5 bases, the J end by 2 bases, with 12 bases between. The CDR3 runs 14 residues.

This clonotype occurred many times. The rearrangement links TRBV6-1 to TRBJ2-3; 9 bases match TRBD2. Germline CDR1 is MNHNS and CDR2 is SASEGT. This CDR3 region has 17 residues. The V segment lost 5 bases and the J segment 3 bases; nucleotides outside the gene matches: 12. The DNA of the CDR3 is TGTGCCAGCAGTTACGGTTTGGTTGCGGGGGGGACAGATACGCAGTATTTT. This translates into CASSYGLVAGGTDTQYF.

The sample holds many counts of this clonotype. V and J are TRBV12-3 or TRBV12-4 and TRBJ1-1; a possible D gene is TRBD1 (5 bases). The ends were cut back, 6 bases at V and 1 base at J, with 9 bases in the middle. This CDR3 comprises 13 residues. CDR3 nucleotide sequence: TGTGCCAGCAGCTTGACAGCGAACACTGAAGCTTTCTTT. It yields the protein CASSLTANTEAFF.

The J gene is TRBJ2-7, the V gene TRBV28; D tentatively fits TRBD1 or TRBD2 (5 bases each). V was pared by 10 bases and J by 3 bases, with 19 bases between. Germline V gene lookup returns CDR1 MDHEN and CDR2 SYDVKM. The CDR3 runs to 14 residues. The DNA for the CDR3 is TGTGCCACACTAAACTCCGGGACGGACTACGAGCAGTACTTC. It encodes CATLNSGTDYEQYF.

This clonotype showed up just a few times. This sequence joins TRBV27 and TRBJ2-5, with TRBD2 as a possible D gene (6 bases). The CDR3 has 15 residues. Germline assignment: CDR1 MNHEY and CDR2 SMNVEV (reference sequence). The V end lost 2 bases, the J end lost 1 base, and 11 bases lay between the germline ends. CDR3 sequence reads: CASSLAGGPQETQYF. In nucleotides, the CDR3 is TGTGCCAGCAGTTTAGCTGGAGGGCCCCAAGAGACCCAGTACTTC.

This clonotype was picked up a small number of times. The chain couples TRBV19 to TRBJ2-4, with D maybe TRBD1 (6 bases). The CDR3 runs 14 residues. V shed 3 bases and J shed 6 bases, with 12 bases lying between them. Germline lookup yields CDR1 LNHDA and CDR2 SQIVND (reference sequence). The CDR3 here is CASSIDRRSNIQYF. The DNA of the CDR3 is TGTGCCAGTAGTATCGACAGGCGGTCAAACATTCAGTACTTC.

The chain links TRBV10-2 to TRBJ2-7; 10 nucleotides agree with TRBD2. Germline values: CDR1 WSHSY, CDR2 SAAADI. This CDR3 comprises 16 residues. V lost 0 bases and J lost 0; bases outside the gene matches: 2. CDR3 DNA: TGCGCCAGCAGTGAGTCGACTAGCGGGCTCTCCTACGAGCAGTACTTC. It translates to CASSESTSGLSYEQYF.

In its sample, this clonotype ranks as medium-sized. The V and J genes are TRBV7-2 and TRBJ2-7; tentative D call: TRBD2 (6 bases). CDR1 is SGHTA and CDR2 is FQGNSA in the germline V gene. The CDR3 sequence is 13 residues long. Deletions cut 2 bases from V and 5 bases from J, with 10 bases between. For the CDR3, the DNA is TGTGCCAGCAGCTTATATACTAGCCACGAGCAGTACTTC. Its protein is CASSLYTSHEQYF.

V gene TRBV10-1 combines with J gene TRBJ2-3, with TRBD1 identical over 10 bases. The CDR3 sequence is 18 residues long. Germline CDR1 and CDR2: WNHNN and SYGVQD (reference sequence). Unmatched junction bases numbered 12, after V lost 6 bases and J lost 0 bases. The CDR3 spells CASSLDPGQGLSTDTQYF. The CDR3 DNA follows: TGCGCCAGCAGCCTCGACCCGGGACAGGGGTTGAGCACAGATACGCAGTATTTT.

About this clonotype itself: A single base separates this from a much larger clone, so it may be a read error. DNA of the CDR3: TGTGCCAGCAGCGTAGCTAACAGCGTTTTGGATGATCAGTTCTTC. It codes for CASSVANSVLDDQFF. The chain combines TRBV9 with TRBJ2-5; D gene unclear. The end of the DNA fits TRBJ2-1 better, so the J call may be wrong. Germline V CDR1 and CDR2: SGDLS, YYNGEE. The CDR3 runs to 15 residues.

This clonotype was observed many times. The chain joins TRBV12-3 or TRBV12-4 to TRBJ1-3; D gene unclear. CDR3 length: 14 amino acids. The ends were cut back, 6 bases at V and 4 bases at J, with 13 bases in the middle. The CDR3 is CASRPDPVGNTIYF. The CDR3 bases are TGTGCCAGCAGACCCGACCCCGTAGGAAACACCATATATTTT.